A selection of T cell receptor beta chains follows, all from one sample in a study of T-cell reconstitution after alpha-beta-depleted transplantation in children. MiXCR, applied by TCRdb to the PCR reads, yields one record per CDR3 protein. The sample holds hundreds of thousands of distinct CDR3 sequences, approximately 8.4% seen once. The sequenced sample was PBMCs, mostly from graft donor cells, obtained 360 days after TCRalphabeta/CD19-depleted stem cell transplant. Every receptor here comes from a male patient between 2 and 9 years old who had a stem cell transplant for acute myeloid leukemia, so the T cells may come from the graft donor. Each CDR3 is given with its conserved first and last residue. A D gene is named only where the DNA matches it firmly. A row's size may be missing; if present it is once, few, many or a size class.

v_call	d_call	j_call	clone_size	cdr3_aa	cdr3_nt
TRBV9	-	TRBJ2-5	many	CASCGVPGETQYF	TGTGCCAGCTGTGGGGTCCCAGGGGAGACCCAGTACTTC
TRBV5-1	TRBD1	TRBJ2-1	-	CASSLALGQVMNEQFF	TGCGCCAGCAGCTTGGCCTTGGGACAGGTGATGAATGAGCAGTTCTTC
TRBV20-1	-	TRBJ1-2	few	CSASQVFNYGYTF	TGCAGTGCTAGCCAGGTTTTTAACTATGGCTACACCTTC
TRBV7-9	-	TRBJ2-1	few	CASSRNPGTKYNEQFF	TGTGCCAGCAGCCGCAACCCCGGGACCAAATACAATGAGCAGTTCTTC
TRBV6-1	TRBD1	TRBJ1-5	few	CASSQQGGRDQPQHF	TGTGCCAGCAGCCAGCAGGGGGGGCGGGATCAGCCCCAGCATTTT
TRBV20-1	-	TRBJ2-5	many	CSAREDLGTQYF	TGCAGTGCTAGGGAGGACCTCGGGACCCAGTACTTC
TRBV5-1	-	TRBJ2-5	few	CASSALGQQETQYF	TGCGCCAGCAGCGCCCTAGGGCAGCAAGAGACCCAGTACTTC
TRBV9	-	TRBJ1-5	many	CASSADSDQPQHF	TGTGCCAGCAGCGCAGACAGCGATCAGCCCCAGCATTTT
TRBV20-1	TRBD2	TRBJ2-5	-	CSAYTGLEETQYF	TGCAGTGCTTATACGGGACTAGAAGAGACCCAGTACTTC
TRBV29-1	-	TRBJ2-1	many	CSVGIVVNEQFF	TGCAGCGTTGGAATAGTAGTGAATGAGCAGTTCTTC
TRBV4-2	-	TRBJ1-3	many	CASSQLSTAGNTIYF	TGTGCCAGCAGCCAGCTTAGTACGGCTGGAAACACCATATATTTT
TRBV5-6	TRBD1	TRBJ2-5	-	CATTGGALRETQYF	TGTGCCACGACAGGGGGTGCCCTCAGGGAGACCCAGTACTTC
TRBV5-1	TRBD1	TRBJ2-5	-	CASSFSGTGGVLETQYF	TGCGCCAGCAGCTTCTCCGGGACAGGGGGAGTTCTAGAGACCCAGTACTTC
TRBV5-1	-	TRBJ1-1	few	CASSLAPGRVTEAFF	TGCGCCAGCAGCTTGGCCCCGGGTAGGGTCACTGAAGCTTTCTTT
TRBV2	-	TRBJ2-5	-	CASSEVSVGGETQYF	TGTGCCAGCAGTGAAGTCTCTGTAGGGGGAGAGACCCAGTACTTC
TRBV20-1	TRBD1	TRBJ2-1	-	CSARDSQGAGSNEQFF	TGCAGTGCTAGAGATTCCCAGGGGGCTGGTAGCAATGAGCAGTTCTTC
TRBV6-2/TRBV6-3	-	TRBJ2-2	-	CASRIGSGDTGELFF	TGTGCCAGCAGGATCGGGAGCGGTGACACCGGGGAGCTGTTTTTT
TRBV5-1	TRBD2	TRBJ2-3	many	CASSMGLAGGTDTQYF	TGCGCCAGCAGCATGGGACTAGCGGGGGGCACAGATACGCAGTATTTT
TRBV12-3/TRBV12-4	-	TRBJ2-2	-	CASHFWLTLSNTGELFF	TGTGCCAGCCATTTCTGGCTCACTCTTTCAAACACCGGGGAGCTGTTTTTT
TRBV12-3/TRBV12-4	-	TRBJ2-5	many	CASSPGPSVGTQYF	TGTGCCAGCAGCCCGGGCCCCTCGGTCGGGACCCAGTACTTC
TRBV5-1	-	TRBJ1-3	few	CASSWTDWFGNTIYF	TGCGCCAGCAGCTGGACCGACTGGTTTGGAAACACCATATATTTT
TRBV20-1	TRBD1	TRBJ2-3	few	CSARARQGSTDTQYF	TGCAGTGCTAGAGCACGACAGGGGAGCACAGATACGCAGTATTTT
TRBV5-1	-	TRBJ2-1	many	CASSLAGLSAEFF	TGCGCCAGCAGCTTGGCCGGACTCTCCGCGGAGTTCTTC
TRBV12-3/TRBV12-4	-	TRBJ1-5	-	CASSLDGVTGNQPQHF	TGTGCCAGCAGTTTAGATGGGGTTACGGGGAATCAGCCCCAGCATTTT
TRBV5-1	TRBD2	TRBJ2-1	many	CASSRLAGVLNEQFF	TGCGCCAGCAGCCGACTAGCGGGAGTCCTCAATGAGCAGTTCTTC
TRBV5-6	-	TRBJ2-2	many	CASSLALAGTPNTGELFF	TGTGCCAGCAGCTTGGCGTTAGCCGGGACCCCTAACACCGGGGAGCTGTTTTTT
TRBV20-1	-	TRBJ2-3	few	CSARQGGGTDTQYF	TGCAGTGCTAGACAGGGGGGAGGCACAGATACGCAGTATTTT
TRBV29-1	-	TRBJ2-1	-	CSVGQINEQFF	TGCAGCGTCGGACAGATTAATGAGCAGTTCTTC
TRBV18	TRBD2	TRBJ2-3	few	CASSPALAENWGTQYF	TGTGCCAGCTCACCCGCCCTAGCGGAGAACTGGGGTACGCAGTATTTT
TRBV20-1	TRBD1	TRBJ2-7	many	CSAREGQKSNSYEQYF	TGCAGTGCTAGAGAGGGACAGAAGAGTAACTCCTACGAGCAGTACTTC
TRBV6-1	-	TRBJ2-3	many	CASSFTGDTDTQYF	TGTGCCAGCAGCTTTACGGGAGACACAGATACGCAGTATTTT
TRBV5-1	-	TRBJ2-7	many	CASSLAAETYEQYF	TGCGCCAGCAGCTTGGCCGCAGAAACCTACGAGCAGTACTTC
TRBV24-1	-	TRBJ2-2	few	CATKASRNRTGELFF	TGTGCCACGAAGGCCAGTCGGAACCGAACCGGGGAGCTGTTTTTT
TRBV5-6	-	TRBJ1-4	few	CASSIQPRDEKLFF	TGTGCCAGCAGCATTCAGCCAAGGGATGAAAAACTGTTTTTT
TRBV4-3	-	TRBJ2-5	few	CASSRRGETQYF	TGCGCCAGCAGCCGACGGGGGGAGACCCAGTACTTC
TRBV12-3/TRBV12-4	-	TRBJ2-1	-	CASRGADIHEQFF	TGTGCCAGCAGGGGGGCGGACATCCATGAGCAGTTCTTC
TRBV7-9	-	TRBJ1-2	-	CASSSGRDGYTF	TGTGCCAGCAGCTCAGGGAGAGATGGCTACACCTTC
TRBV7-9	-	TRBJ2-7	-	CASSWAGEQYF	TGTGCCAGCAGCTGGGCGGGAGAGCAGTACTTC
TRBV29-1	-	TRBJ2-5	-	CSVEAPGPRGF	TGCAGCGTTGAAGCGCCGGGACCAAGGGGCTTC
TRBV12-3/TRBV12-4	-	TRBJ2-1	-	CASRDRAVSYNEQFF	TGTGCCAGCAGGGATCGGGCAGTCTCCTACAATGAGCAGTTCTTC